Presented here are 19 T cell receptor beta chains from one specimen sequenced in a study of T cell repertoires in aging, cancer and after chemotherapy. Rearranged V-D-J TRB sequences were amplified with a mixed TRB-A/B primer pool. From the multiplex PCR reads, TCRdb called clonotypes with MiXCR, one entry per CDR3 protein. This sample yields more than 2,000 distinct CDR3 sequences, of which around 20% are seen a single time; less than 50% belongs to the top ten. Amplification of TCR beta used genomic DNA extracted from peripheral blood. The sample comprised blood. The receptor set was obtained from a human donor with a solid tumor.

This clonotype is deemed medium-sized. CDR3 amino acids: CAINRGLGNSPLHF. As DNA, the CDR3 is TGTGCCATCAACCGGGGGCTGGGAAATTCACCCCTCCACTTT. The chain couples TRBV10-3 to TRBJ1-6; possible D gene TRBD1, 6 bases. The V gene lost 7 bases and the J gene lost 7 bases, with 14 bases spanning the gap. Germline V lookup: CDR1 ENHRY, CDR2 SYGVKD. The CDR3 is 14 amino acids.

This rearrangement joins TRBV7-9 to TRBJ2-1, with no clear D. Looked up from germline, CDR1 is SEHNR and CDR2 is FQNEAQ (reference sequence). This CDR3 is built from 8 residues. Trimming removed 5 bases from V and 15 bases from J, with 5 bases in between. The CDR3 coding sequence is TGTGCCAGCAGCCCCTCGTTCTTC. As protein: CASSPSFF.

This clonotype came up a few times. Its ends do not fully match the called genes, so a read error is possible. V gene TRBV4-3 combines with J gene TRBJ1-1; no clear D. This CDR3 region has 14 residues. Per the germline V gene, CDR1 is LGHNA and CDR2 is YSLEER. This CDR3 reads CASSQDSGVTEAFF. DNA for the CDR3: TGTGCCAGCAGCCAAGATAGTGGGGTTACTGAAGCTTTCTTT.

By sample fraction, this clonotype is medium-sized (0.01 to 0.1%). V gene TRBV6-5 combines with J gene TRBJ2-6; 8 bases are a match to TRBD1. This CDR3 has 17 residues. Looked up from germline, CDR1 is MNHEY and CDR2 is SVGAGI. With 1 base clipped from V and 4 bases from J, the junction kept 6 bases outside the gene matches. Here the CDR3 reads CASSYWQGAPGANVLTF. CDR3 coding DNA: TGTGCCAGCAGTTACTGGCAGGGGGCGCCGGGGGCCAACGTCCTGACTTTC.

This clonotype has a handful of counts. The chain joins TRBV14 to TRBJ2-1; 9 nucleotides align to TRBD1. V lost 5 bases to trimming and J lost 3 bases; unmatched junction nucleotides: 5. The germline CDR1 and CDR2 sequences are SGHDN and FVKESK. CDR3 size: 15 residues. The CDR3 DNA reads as TGTGCCAGCAGCTTGGACAGGGGACTCTACAATGAGCAGTTCTTC. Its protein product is CASSLDRGLYNEQFF.

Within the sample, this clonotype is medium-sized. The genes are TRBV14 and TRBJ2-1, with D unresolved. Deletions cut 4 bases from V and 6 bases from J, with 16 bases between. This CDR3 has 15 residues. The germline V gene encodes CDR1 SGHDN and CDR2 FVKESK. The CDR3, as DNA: TGTGCCAGCAGCCCCGGACCGTCTTACGGCAATGAGCAGTTCTTC. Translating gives CASSPGPSYGNEQFF. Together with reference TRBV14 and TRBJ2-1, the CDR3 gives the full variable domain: EAGVTQFPSHSVIEKGQTVTLRCDPISGHDNLYWYRRVMGKEIKFLLHFVKESKQDESGMPNNRFLAERTGGTYSTLKVQPAELEDSGVYFCASSPGPSYGNEQFFGPGTRLTVL.

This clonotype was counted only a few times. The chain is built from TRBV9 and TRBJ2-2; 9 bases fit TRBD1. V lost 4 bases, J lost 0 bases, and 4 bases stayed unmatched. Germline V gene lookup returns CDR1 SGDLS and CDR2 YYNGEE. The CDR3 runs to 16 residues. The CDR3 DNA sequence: TGTGCCAGCAGCCACAGGGGGCTATCGAACACCGGGGAGCTGTTTTTT. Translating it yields CASSHRGLSNTGELFF.

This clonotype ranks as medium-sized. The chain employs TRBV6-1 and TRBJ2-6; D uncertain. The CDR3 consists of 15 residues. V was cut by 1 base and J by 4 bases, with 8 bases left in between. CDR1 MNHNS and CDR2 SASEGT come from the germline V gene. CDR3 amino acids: CASSEGLSGANVLTF. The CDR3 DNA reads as TGTGCCAGCAGTGAAGGTTTATCCGGGGCCAACGTCCTGACTTTC.

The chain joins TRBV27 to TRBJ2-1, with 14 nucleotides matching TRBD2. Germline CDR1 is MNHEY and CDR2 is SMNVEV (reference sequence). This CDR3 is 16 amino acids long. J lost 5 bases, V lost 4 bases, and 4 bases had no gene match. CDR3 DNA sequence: TGTGCCAGCAGTTCCGGACTAGCGGGGGGCGACAATGAGCAGTTCTTC. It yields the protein CASSSGLAGGDNEQFF.

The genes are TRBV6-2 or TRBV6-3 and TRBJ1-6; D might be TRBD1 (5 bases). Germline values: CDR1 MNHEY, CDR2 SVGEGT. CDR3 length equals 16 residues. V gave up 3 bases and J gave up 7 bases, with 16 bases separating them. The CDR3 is CASSYRPGAGNSPLHF. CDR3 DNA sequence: TGTGCCAGCAGTTATCGTCCCGGGGCGGGAAATTCACCCCTCCACTTT.

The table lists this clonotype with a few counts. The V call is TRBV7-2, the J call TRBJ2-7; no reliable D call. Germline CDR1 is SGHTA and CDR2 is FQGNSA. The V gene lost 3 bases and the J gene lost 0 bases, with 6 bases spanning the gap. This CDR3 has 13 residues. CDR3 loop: CASSFTASYEQYF. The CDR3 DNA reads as TGTGCCAGCAGCTTTACCGCCTCCTACGAGCAGTACTTC.

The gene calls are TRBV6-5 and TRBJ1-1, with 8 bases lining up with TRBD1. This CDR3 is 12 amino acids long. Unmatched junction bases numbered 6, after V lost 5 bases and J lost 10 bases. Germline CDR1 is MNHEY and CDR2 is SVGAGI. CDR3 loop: CASSGGQGAAFF. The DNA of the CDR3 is TGTGCCAGCAGTGGCGGACAGGGAGCAGCTTTCTTT.

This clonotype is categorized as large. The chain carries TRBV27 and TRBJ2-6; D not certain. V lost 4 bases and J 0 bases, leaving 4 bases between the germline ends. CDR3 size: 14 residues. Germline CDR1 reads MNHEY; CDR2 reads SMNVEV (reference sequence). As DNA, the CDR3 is TGTGCCAGCAGTTACTCCTCTGGGGCCAACGTCCTGACTTTC. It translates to CASSYSSGANVLTF. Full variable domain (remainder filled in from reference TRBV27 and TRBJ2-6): EAQVTQNPRYLITVTGKKLTVTCSQNMNHEYMSWYRQDPGLGLRQIYYSMNVEVTDKGDVPEGYKVSRKEKRNFPLILESPSPNQTSLYFCASSYSSGANVLTFGAGSRLTVL.

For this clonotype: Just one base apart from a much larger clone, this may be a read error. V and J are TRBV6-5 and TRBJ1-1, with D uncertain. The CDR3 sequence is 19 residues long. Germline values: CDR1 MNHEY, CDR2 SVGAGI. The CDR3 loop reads CASSYSKIHRSKMNTKAFF. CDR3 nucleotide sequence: TGTGCCAGCAGTTACTCGAAGATTCACAGAAGCAAAATGAACACTAAAGCTTTCTTT.

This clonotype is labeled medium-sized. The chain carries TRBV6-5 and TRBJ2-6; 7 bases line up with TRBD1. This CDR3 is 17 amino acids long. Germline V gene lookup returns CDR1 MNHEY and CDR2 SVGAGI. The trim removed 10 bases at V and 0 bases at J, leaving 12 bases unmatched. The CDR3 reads CATRAGTVFSGANVLTF. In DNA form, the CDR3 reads TGTGCCACCCGAGCCGGGACAGTGTTCTCTGGGGCCAACGTCCTGACTTTC.

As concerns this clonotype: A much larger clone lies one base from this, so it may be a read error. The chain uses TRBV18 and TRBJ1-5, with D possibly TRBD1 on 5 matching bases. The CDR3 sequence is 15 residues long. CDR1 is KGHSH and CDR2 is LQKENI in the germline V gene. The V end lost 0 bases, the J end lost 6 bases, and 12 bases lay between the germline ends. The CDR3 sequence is CASSPPGLGGQPQHF. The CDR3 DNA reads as TGTGCCAGCTCACCACCGGGGCTAGGCGGTCAGCCCCAGCATTTT.

The CDR3 coding sequence is TGTGCCTGTAGAAGGGGCGTGGAGCTGTTTTTT. This encodes CACRRGVELFF. V usage is TRBV30 and J usage is TRBJ2-2, with D possibly TRBD1 on 5 matching bases. Germline-derived CDR1 and CDR2 are GTSNPN and SVGIG (reference sequence). The CDR3 extends over 11 amino acids. The V end was cut by 6 bases, the J end by 10 bases, with 12 bases between.

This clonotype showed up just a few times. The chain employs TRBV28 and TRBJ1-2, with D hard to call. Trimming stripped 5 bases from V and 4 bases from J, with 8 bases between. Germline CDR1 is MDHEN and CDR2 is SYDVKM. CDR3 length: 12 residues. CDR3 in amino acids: CASSDGPYGYTF. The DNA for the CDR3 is TGTGCCAGCAGTGACGGACCCTATGGCTACACCTTC.

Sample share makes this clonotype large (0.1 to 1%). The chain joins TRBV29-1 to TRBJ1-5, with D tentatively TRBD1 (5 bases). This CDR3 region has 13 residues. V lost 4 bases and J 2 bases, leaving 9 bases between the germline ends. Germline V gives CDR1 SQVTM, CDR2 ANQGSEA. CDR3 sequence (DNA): TGCAGCGTTGGGGACGGCGGCAATCAGCCCCAGCATTTT. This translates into CSVGDGGNQPQHF.